The rows below give T cell receptor beta chains drawn from one sample of a study of blood T cell repertoires in COVID-19. Clones were read by immunoSEQ multiplex PCR, and TCRdb kept only the in-frame ones, dropping some. The table shows approximately 80,000 clones, with approximately 86% occurring only once. The sequenced material came from peripheral blood. All receptors derive from a man aged 35 to 55 with acute or convalescent COVID-19. CDR3s include the opening cysteine and the closing phenylalanine or tryptophan. D genes are given only for firm matches. Clone sizes are given selectively: once, few, many, or a class where the clone is expanded.

j_call d_call v_call clone_size cdr3_aa cdr3_nt
TRBJ1-1 - TRBV7-9 - CASSSPGREAFF TGTGCCAGCAGCTCACCTGGGAGGGAAGCTTTCTTT
TRBJ2-1 TRBD2 TRBV5-8 - CASPSGRMVSYNEQFF TGTGCCAGTCCTAGCGGGAGAATGGTCTCCTACAATGAGCAGTTCTTC
TRBJ2-5 - TRBV9 few CASSVQGSQETQYF TGTGCCAGCAGCGTACAGGGGAGTCAAGAGACCCAGTACTTC
TRBJ1-1 - TRBV5-1 few CASIGQTNTEAFF TGCGCCAGCATCGGACAGACGAACACTGAAGCTTTCTTT
TRBJ2-5 - TRBV5-5 - CASSPRFGTQETQYF TGTGCCAGCAGCCCACGGTTTGGGACTCAAGAGACCCAGTACTTC
TRBJ1-5 - TRBV11-2 - CASSPTPGDQPQHF TGTGCCAGCAGCCCTACACCGGGGGATCAGCCCCAGCATTTT
TRBJ2-2 TRBD1 TRBV7-9 - CASSSRDRTTGELFF TGTGCCAGCAGCTCCCGGGACAGGACGACCGGGGAGCTGTTTTTT
TRBJ1-5 TRBD1 TRBV5-8 - CASSFRQGRDQPQHF TGTGCCAGCAGCTTCCGACAGGGTCGTGATCAGCCCCAGCATTTT
TRBJ1-2 TRBD1 TRBV6-5 - CASKTGTAYGYTF TGTGCCAGCAAGACCGGGACAGCCTATGGCTACACCTTC
TRBJ1-2 - TRBV3-1/TRBV3-2 - CASSQDSGGGSNYGYTF TGTGCCAGCAGCCAAGATTCTGGGGGGGGCTCAAACTATGGCTACACCTTC
TRBJ1-5 - TRBV7-2 - CASSLFEYSNQPQHF TGTGCCAGCAGCTTATTCGAGTATAGCAATCAGCCCCAGCATTTT
TRBJ2-3 - TRBV5-1 - CASSLVMRVGTDTQYF TGCGCCAGCAGCTTGGTGATGCGGGTTGGCACAGATACGCAGTATTTT
TRBJ1-1 - TRBV5-1 - CASSLDGYTEAFF TGCGCCAGCAGCTTGGACGGGTACACTGAAGCTTTCTTT
TRBJ2-2 - TRBV11-2 - CASSLYGGGELFF TGTGCCAGCAGCCTATACGGTGGCGGGGAGCTGTTTTTT
TRBJ1-5 - TRBV15 - CATSNRRVAQPQHF TGTGCCACCAGCAACCGCAGGGTGGCTCAGCCCCAGCATTTT
TRBJ2-2 TRBD2 TRBV7-2 - CASSVSGSGTGELFF TGTGCCAGCAGCGTTAGCGGGAGCGGCACCGGGGAGCTGTTTTTT
TRBJ2-3 TRBD1 TRBV5-1 - CASHSRGTATDTQYF TGCGCCAGCCACTCTAGGGGGACAGCCACAGATACGCAGTATTTT
TRBJ1-1 TRBD1 TRBV10-3 - CAIRGQGDTEAFF TGTGCCATCAGAGGACAGGGGGACACTGAAGCTTTCTTT
TRBJ1-1 TRBD1 TRBV30 - CAWSRTGGNTEAFF TGTGCCTGGAGTAGGACAGGCGGTAACACTGAAGCTTTCTTT
TRBJ2-1 TRBD1 TRBV7-2 - CASSLSPNLGTGDEQFF TGTGCCAGCAGCCTATCCCCCAATCTCGGGACAGGTGATGAGCAGTTCTTC
TRBJ1-5 - TRBV30 - CAWSFKQKNQPQHF TGTGCCTGGAGTTTTAAGCAAAAAAATCAGCCCCAGCATTTT
TRBJ1-5 - TRBV7-9 - CASSSIGGVSNQPQHF TGTGCCAGCAGCTCCATAGGGGGGGTAAGCAATCAGCCCCAGCATTTT
TRBJ1-5 - TRBV6-5 - CASSREGIQPQHF TGTGCCAGCAGCAGGGAGGGAATTCAGCCCCAGCATTTT
TRBJ2-7 - TRBV6-5 - CASLTSWTSSYEQYF TGTGCCAGCCTCACCTCCTGGACTTCCTCCTACGAGCAGTACTTC
TRBJ1-4 - TRBV10-3 - CAISESGEGEKLFF TGTGCCATCAGTGAATCGGGGGAGGGTGAAAAACTGTTTTTT
TRBJ2-7 - TRBV7-9 - CASSLGRMSPYEQYF TGTGCCAGCAGCTTGGGCAGGATGAGCCCCTACGAGCAGTACTTC
TRBJ1-1 TRBD1 TRBV6-5 - CASSLRTGTGNTEAFF TGTGCCAGCAGTTTGAGAACCGGGACAGGGAACACTGAAGCTTTCTTT
TRBJ1-5 TRBD1 TRBV5-8 - CASLPGGAYQPQHF TGTGCCAGCCTTCCAGGGGGCGCGTATCAGCCCCAGCATTTT
TRBJ2-1 - TRBV5-1 - CASSLGQGSINEQFF TGCGCCAGCAGCTTGGGGCAGGGGAGTATTAATGAGCAGTTCTTC
TRBJ2-1 - TRBV5-3 - CATRDCRGPYNEQFF TGTGCCACTCGGGACTGCCGAGGACCCTACAATGAGCAGTTCTTC
TRBJ1-2 TRBD1 TRBV12-3/TRBV12-4 - CASSLRGQDGYTF TGTGCCAGCAGCCTCAGGGGGCAAGATGGCTACACCTTC
TRBJ2-1 TRBD2 TRBV4-1 - CASSLSGGTYNEQFF TGCGCCAGCAGCCTTAGCGGGGGGACTTACAATGAGCAGTTCTTC
TRBJ1-1 TRBD1 TRBV19 - CASRTGGTKAFF TGTGCCAGCCGGACAGGGGGCACAAAAGCTTTCTTT
TRBJ1-5 TRBD1 TRBV2 - CASSEGQFSNQPQHF TGTGCCAGCAGTGAGGGACAGTTTAGCAATCAGCCCCAGCATTTT
TRBJ2-4 - TRBV27 - CASSFNGGEINF TGTGCCAGCAGTTTTAATGGGGGCGAAATAAATTTC
TRBJ1-5 - TRBV2 - CASSPGFRNQPQHF TGTGCCAGCAGTCCCGGTTTTCGCAATCAGCCCCAGCATTTT
TRBJ1-1 - TRBV19 - CASSTTQGSGQAFF TGTGCCAGTAGTACGACGCAAGGTTCGGGTCAAGCTTTCTTT
TRBJ2-1 TRBD1 TRBV12-3/TRBV12-4 - CASSWTGNEQFF TGTGCCAGCAGTTGGACAGGCAATGAGCAGTTCTTC
TRBJ1-2 - TRBV3-1/TRBV3-2 - CASSPADGSTYGYTF TGTGCCAGCAGCCCAGCGGACGGGTCCACCTATGGCTACACCTTC
TRBJ1-1 - TRBV19 few CASSYDTMNTEAFF TGTGCCAGTAGTTACGACACGATGAACACTGAAGCTTTCTTT
TRBJ1-2 TRBD1 TRBV6-5 - CASSPSGQGGNGYTF TGTGCCAGCAGCCCCTCGGGACAGGGTGGGAATGGCTACACCTTC
TRBJ1-1 - TRBV11-2 - CASSPGSDSHTEAFF TGTGCCAGCAGCCCAGGGTCGGACAGCCACACTGAAGCTTTCTTT
TRBJ1-3 TRBD1 TRBV6-1 - CASSDRGNTIYF TGTGCCAGCAGTGACAGGGGGAACACCATATATTTT
TRBJ2-3 TRBD1 TRBV20-1 - CSASFRDRARDTQYF TGCAGTGCTAGTTTCCGGGACAGGGCGCGAGATACGCAGTATTTT
TRBJ2-3 TRBD2 TRBV10-3 - CAISTSGGAADTQYF TGTGCCATCTCCACTAGCGGGGGGGCAGCAGATACGCAGTATTTT
TRBJ2-7 TRBD1 TRBV5-6 - CASSSGQGLVYEQYF TGTGCCAGCAGCTCCGGACAGGGGTTAGTCTACGAGCAGTACTTC
TRBJ2-3 - TRBV7-9 few CASSYHGLSGTDTQYF TGTGCCAGCAGTTACCACGGACTTTCCGGCACAGATACGCAGTATTTT
TRBJ1-4 - TRBV5-6 once CASSVGVSGKLFF TGTGCCAGCAGCGTAGGGGTCTCGGGAAAACTGTTTTTT
TRBJ2-7 - TRBV3-1/TRBV3-2 - CASSQTRGRDEQYF TGTGCCAGCAGCCAGACAAGGGGGAGGGACGAGCAGTACTTC
TRBJ2-1 TRBD1 TRBV7-6 - CASSEAGTGGEGQFF TGTGCCAGCAGCGAGGCCGGGACAGGGGGTGAGGGGCAGTTCTTC
TRBJ1-6 - TRBV4-3 - CASSQDRSFSSPLHF TGCGCCAGCAGCCAAGATCGGTCCTTTTCTTCACCCCTCCACTTT
TRBJ2-1 TRBD2 TRBV19 - CASSNPGLSYNEQFF TGTGCCAGTAGCAACCCGGGACTATCCTACAATGAGCAGTTCTTC
TRBJ2-7 - TRBV7-2 once CASSPRLGGRLTYEQYF TGTGCCAGCAGCCCAAGGCTGGGGGGGCGACTTACCTACGAGCAGTACTTC
TRBJ2-2 TRBD2 TRBV7-6 once CASSKNPGSLAGDRNTGELFF TGTGCCAGCAGCAAAAACCCTGGGAGCCTAGCGGGAGATAGGAACACCGGGGAGCTGTTTTTT
TRBJ2-5 - TRBV6-5 - CASDSLGETQYF TGTGCCAGCGACAGCCTCGGGGAGACCCAGTACTTC
TRBJ1-1 - TRBV9 - CASSVDRGTEAFF TGTGCCAGCAGCGTAGACCGGGGCACTGAAGCTTTCTTT
TRBJ1-2 - TRBV6-5 - CAATSPGDGYTF TGTGCCGCTACGAGTCCAGGGGATGGCTACACCTTC
TRBJ1-6 - TRBV5-1 - CASSLEQGFSSPLHF TGCGCCAGCAGCTTGGAACAGGGCTTCAGTTCACCCCTCCACTTT
TRBJ2-7 - TRBV12-1 - CASSWQGYAYEQYF TGTGCCAGCAGCTGGCAGGGTTACGCCTACGAGCAGTACTTC
TRBJ1-1 TRBD1 TRBV29-1 - CSVEGGGWTEAFF TGCAGCGTTGAAGGAGGGGGCTGGACTGAAGCTTTCTTT